Each of the 27 T cell receptor beta chains below was sequenced from the same sample in a study of OX40 agonist ivuxolimab in advanced cancers. Repertoires were generated with immunoSEQ multiplex PCR, while TCRdb's copy carries only in-frame clones and drops some. The sample shows 100,000 or so clones, approximately 87% of them seen only once. Sequencing was performed on CD4+ or CD8+ T cells sorted from blood, taken in a trial of the OX40 agonist ivuxolimab. Every receptor here comes from an adult with an advanced solid tumor such as melanoma, head and neck, liver or kidney cancer.

The CDR3 region is CASSLTRGNTGELFF. The CDR3 nucleotides are TGCGCCAGCAGCCTCACCCGCGGGAACACCGGGGAGCTGTTTTTT. The chain joins TRBV5-1 to TRBJ2-2; D is unresolved. This CDR3 has 15 residues. V was shortened by 4 bases and J by 1 base, with 11 bases between the two germline ends. Germline V gene sequence: CDR1 SGHRS, CDR2 YFSETQ.

This clone was detected once. This rearrangement joins TRBV30 to TRBJ1-2, with D unresolved. Trimming pared 6 bases from V and 6 bases from J, leaving 11 bases between. Germline V gives CDR1 GTSNPN, CDR2 SVGIG (reference sequence). The CDR3 loop spans 11 amino acids. CDR3 amino acids: CACSWRHGYTF. The CDR3 DNA reads TGTGCCTGCTCGTGGAGGCATGGCTACACCTTC.

J is TRBJ2-4 and V is TRBV10-1, with D possibly matching TRBD1 (5 bases). The germline CDR1 and CDR2 sequences are WNHNN and SYGVQD (reference sequence). V was clipped by 3 bases and J by 1 base, with 7 bases between them. The CDR3 is 14 residues long. The CDR3 loop is CASSDSGAKNIQYF. Here the CDR3 DNA reads TGCGCCAGCAGTGATTCAGGGGCCAAAAACATTCAGTACTTC.

J is TRBJ1-5 and V is TRBV6-1; D is unclear. From germline, CDR1 is MNHNS and CDR2 SASEGT. The ends were cut back, 11 bases at V and 0 bases at J, with 14 bases in the middle. The CDR3 is made up of 14 amino acids. CDR3 amino acids: CAGAPASSNQPQHF. CDR3 coding DNA: TGTGCCGGCGCCCCGGCGAGTAGCAATCAGCCCCAGCATTTT.

This clone was detected a few times. CDR3 in DNA: TGTGCCAGCAGCCTTAGCTCCTACGAGCAGTACTTC. As protein: CASSLSSYEQYF. The rearrangement uses TRBV11-2 and TRBJ2-7; no clear D. The CDR3 is 12 amino acids. The V gene lost 5 bases and the J gene lost 0 bases, with 5 bases spanning the gap. Per germline, CDR1 SGHAT and CDR2 FQNNGV. Combining the CDR3 with reference TRBV11-2 and TRBJ2-7 gives the whole variable domain EAGVAQSPRYKIIEKRQSVAFWCNPISGHATLYWYQQILGQGPKLLIQFQNNGVVDDSQLPKDRFSAERLKGVDSTLKIQPAKLEDSAVYLCASSLSSYEQYFGPGTRLTVT.

This clone was recorded only once. The gene calls are TRBV2 and TRBJ2-3; D call uncertain. V lost 0 bases and J lost 0, with 7 bases in between. Germline V CDR1 and CDR2: SNHLY, FYNNEI. This CDR3 has 15 amino acids. The CDR3 bases are TGTGCCAGCAGTGAAGCCGTGGACAGCACAGATACGCAGTATTTT. Translating it yields CASSEAVDSTDTQYF.

The V call is TRBV6-5, the J call TRBJ1-1, with D maybe TRBD1 (6 bases). The V gene lost 8 bases and the J gene lost 9 bases, with 16 bases spanning the gap. The CDR3 has 12 residues. Looked up from germline, CDR1 is MNHEY and CDR2 is SVGAGI. The CDR3 nucleotides are TGTGCCAGCGGTATGACAGGAACCAAAGCTTTCTTT. This codes for CASGMTGTKAFF.

CDR3 nucleotide sequence: TGTGCCAGCAGCGCGCCGGGACTTATGAACACTGAAGCTTTCTTT. It specifies CASSAPGLMNTEAFF. J is TRBJ1-1 and V is TRBV7-9; possible D gene TRBD1, 5 bases. V was shortened by 5 bases and J by 0 bases, with 13 bases between the two germline ends. The CDR3 is 15 residues long. Germline V lookup: CDR1 SEHNR, CDR2 FQNEAQ (reference sequence). Combining the CDR3 with reference TRBV7-9 and TRBJ1-1 gives the whole variable domain DTGVSQNPRHKITKRGQNVTFRCDPISEHNRLYWYRQTLGQGPEFLTYFQNEAQLEKSRLLSDRFSAERPKGSFSTLEIQRTEQGDSAMYLCASSAPGLMNTEAFFGQGTRLTVV.

The chain uses TRBV4-3 and TRBJ1-1, with a tentative D call TRBD1 (6 bases). Germline values: CDR1 LGHNA, CDR2 YSLEER. The germline V and J ends were trimmed by 1 base and 0 bases, with 9 bases remaining between them. The CDR3 covers 15 residues. As DNA, the CDR3 is TGCGCCAGCAGCCAAGGACAGGCCCTGAACACTGAAGCTTTCTTT. Translated: CASSQGQALNTEAFF.

Here the CDR3 reads CASSVHHPLLAVYNNEQFF. The CDR3, as DNA: TGTGCCAGCAGTGTTCACCACCCCCTTCTAGCGGTGTACAACAATGAGCAGTTCTTC. This chain joins TRBV6-4 and TRBJ2-1, with 7 nucleotides matching TRBD2. This CDR3 is 19 amino acids long. The germline CDR1 and CDR2 sequences are MRHNA and SNTAGT. V gave up 4 bases and J gave up 5 bases; unmatched junction bases: 20.

The chain has TRBV19 and TRBJ1-1; 8 nucleotides match TRBD1. J gave up 5 bases and V 5 bases, and 19 bases lay outside the gene matches. Germline CDR1 LNHDA, CDR2 SQIVND (reference sequence). CDR3 length: 18 amino acids. The CDR3 spells CASSVRNALRGRGTEAFF. In DNA form, the CDR3 reads TGTGCCAGTAGTGTCCGCAATGCGCTCAGGGGGCGCGGGACTGAAGCTTTCTTT.

This chain joins TRBV7-3 and TRBJ2-5; D is uncertain. The CDR3 sequence is 15 residues long. Trimming took 1 base from V and 1 from J, leaving 10 bases between them. The germline V gene has CDR1 SGHTA and CDR2 FQGTGA. The CDR3 here is CASSLMGGAQETQYF. In nucleotides, the CDR3 is TGTGCCAGCAGCTTAATGGGTGGAGCCCAAGAGACCCAGTACTTC.

This clone was counted a single time. This chain connects TRBV11-2 to TRBJ1-5; D gene unclear. This CDR3 contains 15 residues. Germline loops: CDR1 SGHAT, CDR2 FQNNGV. The germline V and J ends were trimmed by 1 base and 6 bases, with 13 bases remaining between them. CDR3 in amino acids: CASSLGVGRVQPQHF. The CDR3 DNA reads TGTGCCAGCAGCTTAGGGGTAGGGAGGGTTCAGCCCCAGCATTTT. Drawing the rest from reference TRBV11-2 and TRBJ1-5, the complete variable domain is EAGVAQSPRYKIIEKRQSVAFWCNPISGHATLYWYQQILGQGPKLLIQFQNNGVVDDSQLPKDRFSAERLKGVDSTLKIQPAKLEDSAVYLCASSLGVGRVQPQHFGDGTRLSIL.

The rearrangement joins TRBV6-5 to TRBJ2-3; weak D call: TRBD2 (5 bases). Germline CDR1 and CDR2: MNHEY and SVGAGI. The CDR3 extends over 14 amino acids. The V and J ends lost 5 bases and 2 bases respectively, with 11 bases between them. DNA of the CDR3: TGTGCCAGCAGTACCGCCGGGAACACAGATACGCAGTATTTT. It is translated as CASSTAGNTDTQYF.

This clone was counted only a few times. J is TRBJ2-6 and V is TRBV6-5, with TRBD1 matching 8 bases. Unmatched junction bases numbered 1, after V lost 0 bases and J lost 3 bases. Germline loops: CDR1 MNHEY, CDR2 SVGAGI. This CDR3 has 16 amino acids. The CDR3, as DNA: TGTGCCAGCAGTTACTCGGACAGGGTTGGGGCCAACGTCCTGACTTTC. Translated, it gives CASSYSDRVGANVLTF.

This clone was seen just once. The chain has TRBV7-8 and TRBJ2-1; TRBD2 matches 7 bases. From germline, CDR1 is SGHVS and CDR2 FQNEAQ. Unmatched junction bases numbered 20, after V lost 5 bases and J lost 4 bases. CDR3 length: 19 amino acids. Here the CDR3 reads CASSRGRGTMNAAYNEQFF. The CDR3, as DNA: TGTGCCAGCAGCCGCGGGCGGGGGACCATGAATGCGGCGTACAATGAGCAGTTCTTC.

This CDR3 is CASSSNRGGNIQYF. Written as DNA, the CDR3 is TGTGCCAGCAGCTCAAACAGGGGGGGAAACATTCAGTACTTC. This chain connects TRBV14 to TRBJ2-4; tentative D call: TRBD1 (8 bases). This CDR3 has 14 amino acids. Germline V lookup: CDR1 SGHDN, CDR2 FVKESK. Trimming removed 5 bases from V and 6 bases from J, with 14 bases in between.

The chain joins TRBV5-1 to TRBJ2-1; D gene ambiguous. The CDR3 is made up of 13 amino acids. Germline loops: CDR1 SGHRS, CDR2 YFSETQ. Trimming shortened V by 4 bases and J by 4 bases, and 9 bases separated the two germline ends. Written as DNA, the CDR3 is TGCGCCAGCAGCCCCCCCCTATACAATGAGCAGTTCTTC. This codes for CASSPPLYNEQFF.

The rearrangement uses TRBV11-1 and TRBJ2-7; no firm D call. Per germline, CDR1 SGHAT and CDR2 FQDESV (reference sequence). The ends were cut back, 1 base at V and 3 bases at J, with 10 bases in the middle. This CDR3 region has 14 residues. The CDR3 DNA follows: TGTGCCAGCAGCTTAGATAACGACCGCTACGAGCAGTACTTC. As protein: CASSLDNDRYEQYF. Drawing the rest from reference TRBV11-1 and TRBJ2-7, the complete variable domain is EAEVAQSPRYKITEKSQAVAFWCDPISGHATLYWYRQILGQGPELLVQFQDESVVDDSQLPKDRFSAERLKGVDSTLKIQPAELGDSAMYLCASSLDNDRYEQYFGPGTRLTVT.

This chain uses TRBV4-1 with TRBJ2-7, with 10 positions matching TRBD2. Germline values: CDR1 MGHRA, CDR2 YSYEKL. This CDR3 has 17 amino acids. V trimming: 4 bases; J trimming: 1 base; junction bases outside the gene matches: 10. The CDR3 here is CASSPLRTSGFSYEQYF. The DNA for the CDR3 is TGCGCCAGCAGCCCCCTAAGGACTAGCGGCTTTTCCTACGAGCAGTACTTC.

The chain has TRBV7-3 and TRBJ2-2; D is uncertain. In germline, CDR1 is SGHTA, CDR2 FQGTGA. The CDR3 runs 12 residues. Trimming took 5 bases from V and 3 from J, leaving 4 bases between them. In nucleotides, the CDR3 is TGTGCCAGCAGCCTGTACACCGGGGAGCTGTTTTTT. Amino acids: CASSLYTGELFF.

The genes are TRBV19 and TRBJ2-1, with D possibly matching TRBD2 (6 bases). V dropped 7 bases and J dropped 4 bases, with 14 bases sitting between them. There are 14 residues in the CDR3. Germline V gene lookup returns CDR1 LNHDA and CDR2 SQIVND (reference sequence). CDR3: CASKEGAKYNEQFF. The CDR3 DNA is TGTGCCAGTAAGGAGGGAGCTAAATACAATGAGCAGTTCTTC.

CDR3 amino acids: CATAPGATNEKLFF. In nucleotides, the CDR3 is TGTGCCACCGCTCCAGGCGCAACTAATGAAAAACTGTTTTTT. The chain uses TRBV7-9 and TRBJ1-4, with D unresolved. Germline loops: CDR1 SEHNR, CDR2 FQNEAQ (reference sequence). This CDR3 is 14 amino acids long. With 10 bases removed from V and 0 bases from J, the gap between germline ends came to 12 bases.

The V call is TRBV5-4, the J call TRBJ1-1, with TRBD1 identical over 9 bases. Looked up from germline, CDR1 is SGHNT and CDR2 is YYREEE (reference sequence). This CDR3 has 15 amino acids. The junction had 10 bases not matched to a gene; V was cut back by 6 bases and J by 4 bases. CDR3: CASNLRTGAITEAFF. In nucleotides, the CDR3 is TGTGCCAGCAACCTTAGGACAGGGGCTATCACTGAAGCTTTCTTT.

V usage is TRBV5-1 and J usage is TRBJ2-3; 14 nucleotides line up with TRBD2. Trimming removed 0 bases from V and 4 bases from J; junction bases left unmatched: 4. CDR3 length: 17 amino acids. In germline, CDR1 is SGHRS, CDR2 YFSETQ. The CDR3 DNA reads TGCGCCAGCAGCTTGGATGGGACTAGCGGGAGTTCAGATACGCAGTATTTT. Translated, it gives CASSLDGTSGSSDTQYF.

At least ten counts were recorded for this clone. The chain uses TRBV11-3 and TRBJ2-2, with D possibly being TRBD2 (5 bases). CDR3 size: 13 residues. The V end was cut by 5 bases, the J end by 7 bases, with 11 bases between. Germline V gene lookup returns CDR1 SGHNT and CDR2 YENEEA. The chain's CDR3 is CASSRRDVGELFF. CDR3 nucleotide sequence: TGTGCCAGCAGCCGCCGGGATGTCGGGGAGCTGTTTTTT.

This clone was recorded only once. This chain connects TRBV7-6 to TRBJ1-2, with D hard to call. The germline CDR1 and CDR2 sequences are SGHVS and FNYEAQ. The CDR3 extends over 13 amino acids. Between the trimmed V and J ends, which lost 7 bases and 4 bases, there was a span of 13 bases. In DNA, the CDR3 is TGTGCCAGCACCAACCGGGCCTCCTATGGCTACACCTTC. This sequence encodes CASTNRASYGYTF.